Listed below are T cell receptor beta chains from one sample, sequenced in a study of T-cell reconstitution after alpha-beta-depleted transplantation in children. TCRdb reanalysed the PCR reads using MiXCR and keeps one entry per CDR3 protein. The sample carries hundreds of thousands of distinct CDR3 sequences, 13% recorded once. Sequences were derived from PBMCs, sampled before TCRalphabeta/CD19-depleted stem cell transplant. The source of these receptors is a girl aged 2 to 9 with congenital amegakaryocytic thrombocytopenia, due to receive a stem cell transplant. CDR3s include the opening cysteine and the closing phenylalanine or tryptophan. A D gene is named only where the DNA matches it firmly. Size is stated for part of the rows, as once, few or many counts, or as a class when the clone is expanded.

TRBV5-1	TRBJ2-7	TRBD1	few	CASSLAMANRGQGEYEQYF	TGCGCCAGCAGCTTGGCGATGGCAAATCGAGGACAGGGAGAGTACGAGCAGTACTTC
TRBV20-1	TRBJ2-1	-	many	CSVPNWASPMGEQFF	TGCAGTGTTCCGAATTGGGCTAGCCCGATGGGTGAGCAGTTCTTC
TRBV28	TRBJ2-7	TRBD1	many	CASSPRGPLSYEQYF	TGTGCCAGCAGTCCCAGGGGGCCTCTCTCCTACGAGCAGTACTTC
TRBV20-1	TRBJ2-1	TRBD2	many	CSPHKSGASSYNEQFF	TGCAGTCCACACAAGAGCGGGGCCAGCTCCTACAATGAGCAGTTCTTC
TRBV27	TRBJ2-7	-	-	CASSLRPGPVYEQYF	TGTGCCAGCAGTTTACGTCCGGGGCCGGTTTACGAGCAGTACTTC
TRBV5-1	TRBJ2-1	TRBD2	many	CASSPGTSGRRYSYNEQFF	TGCGCCAGCAGCCCGGGGACTAGCGGGAGGCGATACTCCTACAATGAGCAGTTCTTC
TRBV7-9	TRBJ1-4	TRBD1	many	CASSSRTGYANEKLFF	TGTGCCAGCAGCTCCAGGACAGGGTACGCTAATGAAAAACTGTTTTTT
TRBV5-1	TRBJ2-7	-	-	CASSFSLDRTYEQYF	TGCGCCAGCAGCTTCTCCCTGGACCGAACCTACGAGCAGTACTTC
TRBV12-3/TRBV12-4	TRBJ2-3	TRBD2	many	CASSVLAGMTDTQYF	TGTGCCAGCAGTGTACTAGCGGGAATGACAGATACGCAGTATTTT
TRBV2	TRBJ2-3	TRBD1	few	CARDRDSNTDTQYF	TGTGCCAGAGACCGGGACAGCAACACAGATACGCAGTATTTT
TRBV4-1	TRBJ2-1	-	few	CASSYFTDPRGSSYNEQFF	TGCGCCAGCAGCTATTTTACTGACCCCCGGGGGAGCTCCTACAATGAGCAGTTCTTC
TRBV30	TRBJ2-1	-	-	CAWTLHSYNEQFF	TGTGCCTGGACCTTACACTCCTACAATGAGCAGTTCTTC
TRBV20-1	TRBJ1-3	-	many	CSARPGPSGNTIYF	TGCAGTGCTAGACCCGGGCCCTCTGGAAACACCATATATTTT
TRBV20-1	TRBJ2-1	-	many	CSATRGVEQFF	TGCAGTGCAACTCGGGGTGTGGAGCAGTTCTTC
TRBV20-1	TRBJ2-5	-	many	CSARDGQETQYF	TGCAGTGCTAGAGACGGGCAAGAGACCCAGTACTTC
TRBV5-5	TRBJ2-7	TRBD2	few	CASSPTSGFYYEQYF	TGTGCCAGCAGCCCAACTAGCGGGTTTTACTACGAGCAGTACTTC
TRBV15	TRBJ2-1	TRBD2	-	CATSPKRELNEQFF	TGTGCCACCAGCCCAAAGCGGGAGCTCAATGAGCAGTTCTTC
TRBV12-3/TRBV12-4	TRBJ2-1	TRBD1	many	CASSKGASSYNEQFF	TGTGCCAGCTCAAAGGGGGCTAGCTCCTACAATGAGCAGTTCTTC
TRBV6-5	TRBJ2-1	TRBD1	few	CASSYSDRELYNEQFF	TGTGCCAGCAGTTATTCGGACAGGGAACTTTACAATGAGCAGTTCTTC
TRBV15	TRBJ2-1	TRBD2	many	CATSRDGGTSGSKDEQFF	TGTGCCACCAGCAGAGATGGGGGGACTAGCGGGAGTAAGGATGAGCAGTTCTTC
TRBV5-1	TRBJ1-2	-	-	CASSFSGSYGYTF	TGCGCCAGCAGCTTCTCGGGCAGCTATGGCTACACCTTC
TRBV29-1	TRBJ1-2	-	many	CSVVPPTGSYGYTF	TGCAGCGTCGTCCCCCCAACAGGATCTTATGGCTACACCTTC